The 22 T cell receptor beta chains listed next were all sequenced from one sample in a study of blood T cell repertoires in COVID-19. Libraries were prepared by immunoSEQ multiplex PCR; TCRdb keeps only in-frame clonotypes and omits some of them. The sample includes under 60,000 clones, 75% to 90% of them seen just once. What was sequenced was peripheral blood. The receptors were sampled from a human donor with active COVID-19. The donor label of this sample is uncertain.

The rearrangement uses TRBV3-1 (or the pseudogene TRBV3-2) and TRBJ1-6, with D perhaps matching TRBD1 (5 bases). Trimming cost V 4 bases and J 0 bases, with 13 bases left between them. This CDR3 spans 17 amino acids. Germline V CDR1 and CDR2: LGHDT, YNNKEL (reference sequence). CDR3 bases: TGTGCCAGCAGCCCCCGACAGAGGAGCTCCTATAATTCACCCCTCCACTTT. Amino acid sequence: CASSPRQRSSYNSPLHF.

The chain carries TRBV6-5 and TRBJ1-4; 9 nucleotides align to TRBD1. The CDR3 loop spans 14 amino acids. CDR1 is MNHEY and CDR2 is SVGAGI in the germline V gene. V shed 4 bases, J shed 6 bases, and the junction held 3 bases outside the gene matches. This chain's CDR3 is CASSLTGGHEKLFF. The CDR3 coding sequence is TGTGCCAGCAGTTTGACAGGGGGACATGAAAAACTGTTTTTT.

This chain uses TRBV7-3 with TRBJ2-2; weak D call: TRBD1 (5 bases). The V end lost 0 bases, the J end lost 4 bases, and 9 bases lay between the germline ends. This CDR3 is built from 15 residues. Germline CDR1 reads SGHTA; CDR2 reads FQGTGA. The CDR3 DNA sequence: TGTGCCAGCAGCTTAACACAGGTTGGCACCGGGGAGCTGTTTTTT. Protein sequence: CASSLTQVGTGELFF.

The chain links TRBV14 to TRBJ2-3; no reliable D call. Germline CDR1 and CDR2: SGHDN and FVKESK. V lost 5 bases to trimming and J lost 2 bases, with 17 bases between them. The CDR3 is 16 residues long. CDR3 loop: CASSTRVSSFTDTQYF. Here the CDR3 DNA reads TGTGCCAGCAGCACACGGGTCTCCAGCTTCACAGATACGCAGTATTTT.

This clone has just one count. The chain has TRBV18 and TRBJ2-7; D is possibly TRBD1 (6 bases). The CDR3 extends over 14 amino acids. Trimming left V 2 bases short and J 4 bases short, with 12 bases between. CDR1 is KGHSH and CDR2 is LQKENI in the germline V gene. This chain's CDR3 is CASSPGQGRYEQYF. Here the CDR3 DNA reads TGTGCCAGCTCACCAGGCCAGGGGAGATACGAGCAGTACTTC.

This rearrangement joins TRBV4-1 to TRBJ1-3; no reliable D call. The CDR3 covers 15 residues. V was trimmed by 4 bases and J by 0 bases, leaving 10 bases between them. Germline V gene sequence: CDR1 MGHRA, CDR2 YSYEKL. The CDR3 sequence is CASSLSDSSGNTIYF. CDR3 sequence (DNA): TGCGCCAGCAGCCTAAGCGACTCCTCTGGAAACACCATATATTTT.

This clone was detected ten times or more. This chain's CDR3 is CSVSRGIKEAFF. For the CDR3, the DNA is TGCAGCGTGTCCAGGGGGATCAAAGAAGCTTTCTTT. The chain recombines TRBV29-1 with TRBJ1-1, with 7 bases lining up with TRBD1. CDR1 is SQVTM and CDR2 is ANQGSEA in the germline V gene. This CDR3 is built from 12 residues. V gave up 6 bases and J gave up 8 bases; unmatched junction bases: 9.

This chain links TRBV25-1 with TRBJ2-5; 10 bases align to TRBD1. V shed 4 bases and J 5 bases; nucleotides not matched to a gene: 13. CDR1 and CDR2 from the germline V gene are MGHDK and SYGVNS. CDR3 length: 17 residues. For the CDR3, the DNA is TGTGCCAGCAGTGCGCCTTGGGACAGGGGATCCCAGGAGACCCAGTACTTC. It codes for CASSAPWDRGSQETQYF.

As DNA, the CDR3 is TGTGCCAGCAGTTTCGGGGGGACTGAAGCTTTCTTT. This translates into CASSFGGTEAFF. The chain is built from TRBV12-3 or TRBV12-4 and TRBJ1-1; tentative D call: TRBD1 (5 bases). This CDR3 has 12 residues. V gave up 3 bases and J gave up 5 bases, with 7 bases separating them.

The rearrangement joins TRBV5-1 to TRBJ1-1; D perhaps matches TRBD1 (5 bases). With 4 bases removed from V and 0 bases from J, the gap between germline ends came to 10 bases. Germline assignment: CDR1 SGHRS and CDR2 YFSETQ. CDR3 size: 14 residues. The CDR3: CASSPGGVNTEAFF. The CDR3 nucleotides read TGCGCCAGCAGCCCCGGGGGGGTGAACACTGAAGCTTTCTTT. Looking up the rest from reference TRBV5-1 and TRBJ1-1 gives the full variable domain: KAGVTQTPRYLIKTRGQQVTLSCSPISGHRSVSWYQQTPGQGLQFLFEYFSETQRNKGNFPGRFSGRQFSNSRSEMNVSTLELGDSALYLCASSPGGVNTEAFFGQGTRLTVV.

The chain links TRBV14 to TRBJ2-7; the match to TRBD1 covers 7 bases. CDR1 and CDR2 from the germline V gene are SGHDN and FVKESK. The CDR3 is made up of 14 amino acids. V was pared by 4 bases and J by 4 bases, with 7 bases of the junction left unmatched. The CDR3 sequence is CASSPRDSRYEQYF. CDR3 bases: TGTGCCAGCAGCCCCCGGGACAGCCGTTACGAGCAGTACTTC.

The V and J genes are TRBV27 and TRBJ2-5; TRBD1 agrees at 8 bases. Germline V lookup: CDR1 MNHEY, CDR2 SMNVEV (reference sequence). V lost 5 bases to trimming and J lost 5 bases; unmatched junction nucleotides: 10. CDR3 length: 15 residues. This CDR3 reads CASSAEQGVWETQYF. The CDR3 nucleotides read TGTGCCAGCAGTGCAGAACAGGGGGTATGGGAGACCCAGTACTTC.

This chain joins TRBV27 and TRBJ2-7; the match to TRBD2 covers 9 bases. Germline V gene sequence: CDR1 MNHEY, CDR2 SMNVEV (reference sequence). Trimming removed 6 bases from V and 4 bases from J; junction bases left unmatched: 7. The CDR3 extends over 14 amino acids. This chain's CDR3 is CASSGLASRYEQYF. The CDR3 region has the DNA TGTGCCAGCAGCGGACTAGCGAGTAGGTACGAGCAGTACTTC.

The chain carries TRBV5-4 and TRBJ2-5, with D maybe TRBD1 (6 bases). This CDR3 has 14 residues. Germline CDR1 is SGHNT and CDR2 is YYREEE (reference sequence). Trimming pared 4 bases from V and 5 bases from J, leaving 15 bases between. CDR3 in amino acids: CASSTETGIETQYF. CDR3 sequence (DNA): TGTGCCAGCAGCACCGAAACAGGGATTGAGACCCAGTACTTC.

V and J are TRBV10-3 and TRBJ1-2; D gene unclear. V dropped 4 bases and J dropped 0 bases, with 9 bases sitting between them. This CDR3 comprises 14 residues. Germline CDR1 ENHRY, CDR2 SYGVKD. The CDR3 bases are TGTGCCATCAGTGGGGGAGCGGCTAACTATGGCTACACCTTC. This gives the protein CAISGGAANYGYTF.

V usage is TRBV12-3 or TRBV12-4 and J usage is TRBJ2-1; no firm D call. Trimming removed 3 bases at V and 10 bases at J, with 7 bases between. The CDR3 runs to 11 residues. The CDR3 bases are TGTGCCAGCAGTTTTCTCCAGGAGCAGTTCTTC. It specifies CASSFLQEQFF.

CDR3 DNA: TGCGCCAGCAGCTTGGGGGACAGCTATAATGAAAAACTGTTTTTT. Its protein product is CASSLGDSYNEKLFF. The chain joins TRBV5-1 to TRBJ1-4; TRBD1 agrees at 7 bases. Per germline, CDR1 SGHRS and CDR2 YFSETQ. The CDR3 runs to 15 residues. The trim removed 0 bases at V and 4 bases at J, leaving 3 bases unmatched.

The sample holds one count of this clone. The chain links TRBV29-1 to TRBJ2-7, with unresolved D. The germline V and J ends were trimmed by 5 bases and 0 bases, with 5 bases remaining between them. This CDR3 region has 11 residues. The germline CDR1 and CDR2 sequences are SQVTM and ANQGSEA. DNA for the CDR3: TGCAGCGTTCTTTCCTCCTACGAGCAGTACTTC. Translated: CSVLSSYEQYF.

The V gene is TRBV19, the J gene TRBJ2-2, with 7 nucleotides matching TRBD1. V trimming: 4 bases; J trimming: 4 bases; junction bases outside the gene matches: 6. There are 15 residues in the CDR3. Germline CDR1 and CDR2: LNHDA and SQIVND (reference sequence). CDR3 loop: CASSRTTGFTGELFF. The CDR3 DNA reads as TGTGCCAGTAGTAGGACGACAGGGTTCACCGGGGAGCTGTTTTTT.

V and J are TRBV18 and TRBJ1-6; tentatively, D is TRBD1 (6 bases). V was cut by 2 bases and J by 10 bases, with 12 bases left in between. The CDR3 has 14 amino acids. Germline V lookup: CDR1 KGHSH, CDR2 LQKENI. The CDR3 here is CASSPALQGSPLHF. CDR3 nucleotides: TGTGCCAGCTCACCAGCTTTACAGGGATCACCCCTCCACTTT.

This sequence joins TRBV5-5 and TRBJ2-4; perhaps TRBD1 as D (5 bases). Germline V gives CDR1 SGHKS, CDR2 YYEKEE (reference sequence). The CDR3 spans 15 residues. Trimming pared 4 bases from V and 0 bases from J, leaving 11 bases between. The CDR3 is CASSPVGAAKNIQYF. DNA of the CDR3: TGTGCCAGCAGCCCGGTTGGGGCAGCCAAAAACATTCAGTACTTC. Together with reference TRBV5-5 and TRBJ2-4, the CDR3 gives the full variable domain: DAGVTQSPTHLIKTRGQQVTLRCSPISGHKSVSWYQQVLGQGPQFIFQYYEKEERGRGNFPDRFSARQFPNYSSELNVNALLLGDSALYLCASSPVGAAKNIQYFGAGTRLSVL.

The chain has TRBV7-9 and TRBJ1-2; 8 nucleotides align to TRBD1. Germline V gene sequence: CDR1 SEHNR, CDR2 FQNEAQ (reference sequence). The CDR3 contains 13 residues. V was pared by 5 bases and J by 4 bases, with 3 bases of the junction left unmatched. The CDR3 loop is CASSAGTGYGYTF. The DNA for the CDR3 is TGTGCCAGCAGCGCCGGGACAGGCTATGGCTACACCTTC.